The sequence of this T cell receptor beta chain was determined in a study of T cells in tuberculosis. Study-wide results and limits: Active tuberculosis cases were adults; controls were adolescents.

Notes on this clone: Its antigen is not known.

The data were produced by immunoSEQ multiplex PCR, yet TCRdb's version contains in-frame clones alone and is incomplete. This sample has under 40,000 clones, with roughly nine tenths found just once. Germline loops: CDR1 MNHNY, CDR2 SVGAGI (reference sequence). The CDR3 runs 15 residues. The V gene end was trimmed by 6 bases and the J gene end by 8 bases; junction bases not matched to a gene: 15. The clonotype comes from a donor aged 10 to 29 with latent tuberculosis or without tuberculosis infection. The rearrangement uses TRBV6-6 and TRBJ1-2; TRBD1 agrees at 7 bases. The material sequenced was PBMCs. CDR3 DNA: TGTGCCAGCAGAACTTCGGGACAGCAGTCAAACGGCTACACCTTC. Translated: CASRTSGQQSNGYTF.